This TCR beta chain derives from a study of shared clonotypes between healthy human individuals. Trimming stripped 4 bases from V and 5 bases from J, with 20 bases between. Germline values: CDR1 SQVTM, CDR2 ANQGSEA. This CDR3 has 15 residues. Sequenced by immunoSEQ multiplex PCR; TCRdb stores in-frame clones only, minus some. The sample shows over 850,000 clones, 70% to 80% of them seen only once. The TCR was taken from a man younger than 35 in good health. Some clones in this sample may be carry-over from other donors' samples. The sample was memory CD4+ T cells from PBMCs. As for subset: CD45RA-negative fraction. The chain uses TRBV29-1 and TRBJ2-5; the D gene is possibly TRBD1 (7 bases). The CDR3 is CSVGGRGDPWETQYF. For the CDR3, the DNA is TGCAGCGTTGGAGGCAGGGGGGATCCTTGGGAGACCCAGTACTTC. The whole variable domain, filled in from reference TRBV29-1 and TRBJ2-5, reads SAVISQKPSRDICQRGTSLTIQCQVDSQVTMMFWYRQQPGQSLTLIATANQGSEATYESGFVIDKFPISRPNLTFSTLTVSNMSPEDSSIYLCSVGGRGDPWETQYFGPGTRLLVL.